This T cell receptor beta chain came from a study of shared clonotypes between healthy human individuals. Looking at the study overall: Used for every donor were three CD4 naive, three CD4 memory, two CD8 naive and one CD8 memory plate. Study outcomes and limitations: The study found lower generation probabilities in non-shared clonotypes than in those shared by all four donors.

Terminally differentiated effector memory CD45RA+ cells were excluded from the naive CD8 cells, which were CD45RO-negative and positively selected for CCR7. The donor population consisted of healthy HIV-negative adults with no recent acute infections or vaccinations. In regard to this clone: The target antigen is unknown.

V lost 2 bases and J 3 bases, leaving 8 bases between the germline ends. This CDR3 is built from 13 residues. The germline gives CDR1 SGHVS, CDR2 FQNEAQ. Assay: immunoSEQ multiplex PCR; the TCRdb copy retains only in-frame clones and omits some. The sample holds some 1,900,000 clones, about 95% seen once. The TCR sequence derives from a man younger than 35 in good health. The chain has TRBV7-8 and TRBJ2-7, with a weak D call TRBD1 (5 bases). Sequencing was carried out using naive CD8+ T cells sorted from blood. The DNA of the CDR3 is TGTGCCAGCAGCTTATGGCAGGGCTACGAGCAGTACTTC. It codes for CASSLWQGYEQYF.